The T cell receptor (beta chain) under discussion was sequenced for a study of blood T cell repertoires in COVID-19. The overall study: Samples came from the United States, Italy and Spain, spanning acute and convalescent COVID-19.

Original analysis: Amplifying reference gene primers gave estimates of nucleated cell counts. Clones were read by immunoSEQ multiplex PCR, and TCRdb kept only the in-frame ones, dropping some. Clone size and the V and J calls come from that table; the DNA yielded D and trimming. Here the sample spans approximately 110,000 clones, approximately 80% being singletons. This CDR3 spans 13 amino acids. With 3 bases removed from V and 5 bases from J, the gap between germline ends came to 7 bases. Germline V CDR1 and CDR2: SGHVS, FQNEAQ. The rearrangement joins TRBV7-8 to TRBJ2-2, with D hard to call. This clonotype was sampled from a woman of 80 years or more with active or convalescent COVID-19. The sample consisted of peripheral blood. CDR3 coding DNA: TGTGCCAGCAGCTTCCAGAGGACCGGGGAGCTGTTTTTT. Residues: CASSFQRTGELFF.